This T cell receptor beta chain derives from a study of T-cell reconstitution after alpha-beta-depleted transplantation in children (dated by TCRdb to 2016 to 2018). Background for the entire study: T-cell immune reconstitution after TCRalphabeta/CD19-depleted allogeneic hematopoietic cell transplantation in children was quantitatively tracked in the study by means of TCR repertoire profiling.

Libraries were constructed by PCR. The sequencer was an Illumina HiSeq 2500. To normalize quantification of the TCRbeta repertoire, the TCR libraries were built with molecular barcoding that relied on unique molecular identifiers. TCRdb trimmed public reads at Q25 via fastp, called clones via MiXCR and kept in-frame beta chains. Merged by CDR3 protein, the rows form single entries marked with the most common genes and DNA. The sample records 280,000 or so distinct CDR3 sequences, 11% of which are singletons. The ten biggest clones cover 23% of the sample. This clonotype was seen ten or more times. Its binding antigen is unknown. One end of the junction does not line up with germline, which may come from a read error. Reading the label with the study, this specimen's treatment or condition is: allogeneic hematopoietic cell transplantation with graft depleted of TCRalphabeta T cells and CD19 B cells. Transplant recipients were children who received TCRalphabeta/CD19-depleted allogeneic hematopoietic cell grafts.

Counted from cysteine to phenylalanine, this CDR3 has 14 amino acids. CDR3 DNA only is kept here, 42 bases in frame from base 1. CDR1 and CDR2 were assigned from the germline V gene as SGHVS and FQNEAQ. The research as a whole found: The frequencies of hyperexpanded clones fell over the following months, and after one year, T-cell counts and TCRbeta diversity were mostly attributed to newly produced T cells. The apparently early recovery of alphabetaT-cell counts about two months after transplant reportedly depended on only several hundred rapidly expanded clones that came from non-depleted graft cells. In some patients, the high TCRbeta diversity seen at day 60 was put down to recipient T cells and intrathymic progenitors that had survived conditioning.

This sequence uses TRBV7-8 and TRBJ2-1; D gene: possibly TRBD2, on 6 matching bases. The sample here was peripheral blood, taken 180 days after TCRalphabeta/CD19-depleted stem cell transplant. The sequence came from a male patient between 2 and 10 years old who had a stem cell transplant for chronic granulomatous disease, so the T cells may come from the graft donor. CDR3 loop: CASSREWGLGWQVF. The DNA sequence reads TGTGCCAGCAGCCGGGAGTGGGGCTTAGGGTGGCAGGTCTTC.